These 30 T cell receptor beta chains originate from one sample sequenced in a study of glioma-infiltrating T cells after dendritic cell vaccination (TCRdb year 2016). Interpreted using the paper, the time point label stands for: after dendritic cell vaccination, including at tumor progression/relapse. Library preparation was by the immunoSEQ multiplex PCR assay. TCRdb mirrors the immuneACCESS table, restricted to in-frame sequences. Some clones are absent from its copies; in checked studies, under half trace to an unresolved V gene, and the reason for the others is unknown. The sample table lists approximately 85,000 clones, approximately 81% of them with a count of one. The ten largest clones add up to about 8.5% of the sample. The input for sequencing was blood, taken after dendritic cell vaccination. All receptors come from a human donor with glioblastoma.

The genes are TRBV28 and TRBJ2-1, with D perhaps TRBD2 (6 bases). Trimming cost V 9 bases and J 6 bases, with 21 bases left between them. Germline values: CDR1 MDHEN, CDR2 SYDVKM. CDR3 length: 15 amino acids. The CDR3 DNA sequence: TGTGCCAGTCTGGAGGGAAAACGCGCCGTCAATGAGCAGTTCTTC. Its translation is CASLEGKRAVNEQFF.

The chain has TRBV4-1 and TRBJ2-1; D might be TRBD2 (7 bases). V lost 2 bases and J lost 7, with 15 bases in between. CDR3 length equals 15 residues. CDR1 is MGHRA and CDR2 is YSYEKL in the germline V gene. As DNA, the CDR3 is TGCGCCAGCAGCCAAATGGGGGGGGCGGGGAATGAGCAGTTCTTC. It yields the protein CASSQMGGAGNEQFF.

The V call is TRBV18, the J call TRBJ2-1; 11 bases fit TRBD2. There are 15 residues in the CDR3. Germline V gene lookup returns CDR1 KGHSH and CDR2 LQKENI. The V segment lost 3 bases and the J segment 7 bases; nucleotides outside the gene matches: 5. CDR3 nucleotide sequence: TGTGCCAGCTCACCGGTAGTAGCGGGAGGGAATGAGCAGTTCTTC. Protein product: CASSPVVAGGNEQFF.

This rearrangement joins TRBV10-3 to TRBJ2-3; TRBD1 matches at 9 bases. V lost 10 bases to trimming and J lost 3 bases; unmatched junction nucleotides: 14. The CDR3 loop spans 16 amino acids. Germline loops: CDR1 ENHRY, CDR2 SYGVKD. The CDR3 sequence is CATAWTGTGRTDTQYF. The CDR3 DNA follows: TGTGCCACCGCCTGGACCGGGACAGGGAGGACAGATACGCAGTATTTT.

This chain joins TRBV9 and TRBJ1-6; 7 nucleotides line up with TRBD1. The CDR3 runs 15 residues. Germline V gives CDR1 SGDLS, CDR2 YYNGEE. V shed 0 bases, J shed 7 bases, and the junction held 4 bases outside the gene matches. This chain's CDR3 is CASSVGTGQNSPLHF. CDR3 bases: TGTGCCAGCAGCGTAGGGACAGGACAGAATTCACCCCTCCACTTT. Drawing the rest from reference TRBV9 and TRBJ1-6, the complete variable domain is DSGVTQTPKHLITATGQRVTLRCSPRSGDLSVYWYQQSLDQGLQFLIQYYNGEERAKGNILERFSAQQFPDLHSELNLSSLELGDSALYFCASSVGTGQNSPLHFGNGTRLTVT.

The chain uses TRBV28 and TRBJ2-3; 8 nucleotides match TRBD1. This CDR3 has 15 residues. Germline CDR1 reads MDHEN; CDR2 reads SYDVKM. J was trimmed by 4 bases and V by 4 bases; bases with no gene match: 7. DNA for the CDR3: TGTGCCAGCAGTTCGGACAGGGTGGGGGCAGATACGCAGTATTTT. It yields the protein CASSSDRVGADTQYF.

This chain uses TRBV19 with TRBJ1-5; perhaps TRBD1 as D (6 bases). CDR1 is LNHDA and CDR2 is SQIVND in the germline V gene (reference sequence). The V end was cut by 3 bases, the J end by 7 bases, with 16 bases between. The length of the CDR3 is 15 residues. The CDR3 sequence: CASSIGRDIRQPQHF. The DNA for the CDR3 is TGTGCCAGTAGTATCGGCCGGGACATAAGGCAGCCCCAGCATTTT.

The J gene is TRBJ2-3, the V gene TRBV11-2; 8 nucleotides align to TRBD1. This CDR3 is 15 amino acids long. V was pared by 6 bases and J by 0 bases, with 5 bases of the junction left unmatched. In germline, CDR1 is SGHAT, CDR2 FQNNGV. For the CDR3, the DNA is TGTGCCAGCAGTCGGACAGGGACGAGCACAGATACGCAGTATTTT. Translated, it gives CASSRTGTSTDTQYF.

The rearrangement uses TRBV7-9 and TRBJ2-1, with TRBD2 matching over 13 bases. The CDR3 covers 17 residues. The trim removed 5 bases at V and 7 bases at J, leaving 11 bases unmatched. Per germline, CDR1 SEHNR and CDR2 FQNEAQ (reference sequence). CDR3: CASSIYPGLAGVNEQFF. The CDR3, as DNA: TGTGCCAGCAGCATATACCCCGGACTAGCGGGAGTGAATGAGCAGTTCTTC.

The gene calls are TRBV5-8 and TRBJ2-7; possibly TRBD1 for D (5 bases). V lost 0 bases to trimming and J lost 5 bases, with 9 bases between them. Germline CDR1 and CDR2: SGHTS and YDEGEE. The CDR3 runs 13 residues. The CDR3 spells CASSLVQGHEQYF. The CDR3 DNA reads TGTGCCAGCAGCTTGGTTCAGGGTCACGAGCAGTACTTC. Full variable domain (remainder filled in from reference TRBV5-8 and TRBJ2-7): EAGVTQSPTHLIKTRGQQATLRCSPISGHTSVYWYQQALGLGLQFLLWYDEGEERNRGNFPPRFSGRQFPNYSSELNVNALELEDSALYLCASSLVQGHEQYFGPGTRLTVT.

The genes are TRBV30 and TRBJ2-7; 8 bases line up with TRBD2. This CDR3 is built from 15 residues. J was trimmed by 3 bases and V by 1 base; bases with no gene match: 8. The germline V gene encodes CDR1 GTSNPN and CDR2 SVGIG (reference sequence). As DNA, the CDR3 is TGTGCCTGGAGTGAGACTGGTAGCGGGGTCTACGAGCAGTACTTC. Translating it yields CAWSETGSGVYEQYF.

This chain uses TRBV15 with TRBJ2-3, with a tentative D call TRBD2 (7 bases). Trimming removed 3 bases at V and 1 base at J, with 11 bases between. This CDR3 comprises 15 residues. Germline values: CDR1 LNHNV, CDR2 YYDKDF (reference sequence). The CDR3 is CATSRGGAGTDTQYF. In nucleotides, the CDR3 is TGTGCCACCAGCAGGGGGGGGGCTGGCACAGATACGCAGTATTTT. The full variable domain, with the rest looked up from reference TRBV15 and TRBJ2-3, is DAMVIQNPRYQVTQFGKPVTLSCSQTLNHNVMYWYQQKSSQAPKLLFHYYDKDFNNEADTPDNFQSRRPNTSFCFLDIRSPGLGDTAMYLCATSRGGAGTDTQYFGPGTRLTVL.

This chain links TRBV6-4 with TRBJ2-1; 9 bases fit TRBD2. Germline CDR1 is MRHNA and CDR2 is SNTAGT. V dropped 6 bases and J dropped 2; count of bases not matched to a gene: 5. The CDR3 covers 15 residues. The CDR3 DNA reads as TGTGCCAGCAGCCAGGAGCGGGAGGCCTACAATGAGCAGTTCTTC. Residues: CASSQEREAYNEQFF.

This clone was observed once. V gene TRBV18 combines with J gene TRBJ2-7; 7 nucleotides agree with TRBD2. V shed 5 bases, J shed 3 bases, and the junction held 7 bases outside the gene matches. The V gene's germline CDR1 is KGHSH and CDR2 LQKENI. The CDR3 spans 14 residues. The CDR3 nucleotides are TGTGCCAGCTCATCCACTAGCGACAGCTACGAGCAGTACTTC. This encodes CASSSTSDSYEQYF.

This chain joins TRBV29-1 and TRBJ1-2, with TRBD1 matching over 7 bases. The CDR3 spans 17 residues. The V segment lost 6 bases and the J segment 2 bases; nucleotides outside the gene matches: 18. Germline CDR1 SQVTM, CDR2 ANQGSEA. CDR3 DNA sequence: TGCAGCGTCCGAAACAGGGGCGCCGGGGAGGTAAACTATGGCTACACCTTC. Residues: CSVRNRGAGEVNYGYTF.

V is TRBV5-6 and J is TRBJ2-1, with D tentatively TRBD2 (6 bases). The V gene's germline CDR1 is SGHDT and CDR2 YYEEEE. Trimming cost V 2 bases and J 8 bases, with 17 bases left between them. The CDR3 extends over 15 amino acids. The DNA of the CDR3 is TGTGCCAGCAGCTTCTTCCGGGAGATATCGGATGAGCAGTTCTTC. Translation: CASSFFREISDEQFF.

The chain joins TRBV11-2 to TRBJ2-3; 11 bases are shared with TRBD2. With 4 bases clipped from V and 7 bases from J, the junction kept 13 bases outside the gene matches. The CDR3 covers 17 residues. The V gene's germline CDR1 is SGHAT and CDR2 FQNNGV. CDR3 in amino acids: CASSSGTSGTEWNTQYF. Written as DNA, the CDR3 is TGTGCCAGCAGCTCCGGGACTAGCGGCACTGAATGGAATACGCAGTATTTT.

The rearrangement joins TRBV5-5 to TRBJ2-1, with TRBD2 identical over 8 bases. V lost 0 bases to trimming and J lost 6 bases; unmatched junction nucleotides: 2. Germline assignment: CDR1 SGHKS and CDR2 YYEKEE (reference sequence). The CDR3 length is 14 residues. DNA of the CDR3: TGTGCCAGCAGCTTGGCGGGGGGGGTCAATGAGCAGTTCTTC. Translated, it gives CASSLAGGVNEQFF.

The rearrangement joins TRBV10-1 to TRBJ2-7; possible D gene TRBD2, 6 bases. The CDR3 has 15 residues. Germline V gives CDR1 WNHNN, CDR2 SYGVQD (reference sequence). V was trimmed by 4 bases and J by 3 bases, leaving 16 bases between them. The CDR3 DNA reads TGCGCCAGCAGTGTAACTGTTACGGGAGTCTACGAGCAGTACTTC. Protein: CASSVTVTGVYEQYF.

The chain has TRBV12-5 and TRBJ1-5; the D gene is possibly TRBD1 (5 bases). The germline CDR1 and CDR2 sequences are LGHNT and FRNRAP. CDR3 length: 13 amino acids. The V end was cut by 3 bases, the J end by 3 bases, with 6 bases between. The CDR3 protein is CASGLGDNQPQHF. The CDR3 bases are TGTGCTAGTGGTTTAGGGGACAATCAGCCCCAGCATTTT.

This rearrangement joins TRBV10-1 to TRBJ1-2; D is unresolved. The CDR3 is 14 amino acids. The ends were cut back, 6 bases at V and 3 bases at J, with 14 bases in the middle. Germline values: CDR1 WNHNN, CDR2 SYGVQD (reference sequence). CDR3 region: CASRDSPYHYGYTF. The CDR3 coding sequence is TGCGCCAGCAGGGACTCACCTTACCACTATGGCTACACCTTC.

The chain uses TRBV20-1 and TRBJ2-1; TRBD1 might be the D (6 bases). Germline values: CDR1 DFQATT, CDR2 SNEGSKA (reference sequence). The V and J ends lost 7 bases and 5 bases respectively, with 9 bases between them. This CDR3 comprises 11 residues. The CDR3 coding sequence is TGCAGTGGGGACATAGACAATGAGCAGTTCTTC. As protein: CSGDIDNEQFF.

The CDR3 DNA is TGTGCCAGCAGTCCACGACTTGGGGGGGGCCGGGAGACCCAGTACTTC. It specifies CASSPRLGGGRETQYF. The J gene is TRBJ2-5, the V gene TRBV27; TRBD2 is a possible D gene (7 bases). This CDR3 region has 16 residues. Trimming removed 5 bases at V and 5 bases at J, with 21 bases between. Germline-derived CDR1 and CDR2 are MNHEY and SMNVEV (reference sequence).

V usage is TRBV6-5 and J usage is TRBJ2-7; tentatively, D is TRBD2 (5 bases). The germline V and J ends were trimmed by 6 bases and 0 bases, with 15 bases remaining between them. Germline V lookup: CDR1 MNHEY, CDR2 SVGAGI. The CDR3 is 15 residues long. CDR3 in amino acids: CASSPGFPPSYEQYF. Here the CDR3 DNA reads TGTGCCAGCAGCCCGGGATTTCCCCCCTCCTACGAGCAGTACTTC.

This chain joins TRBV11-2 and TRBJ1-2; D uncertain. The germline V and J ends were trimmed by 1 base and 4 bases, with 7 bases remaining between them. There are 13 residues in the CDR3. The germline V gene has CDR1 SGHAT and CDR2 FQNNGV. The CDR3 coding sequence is TGTGCCAGCAGCTTAGCCGGGAGCTATGGCTACACCTTC. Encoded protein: CASSLAGSYGYTF. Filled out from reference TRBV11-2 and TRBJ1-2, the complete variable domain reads EAGVAQSPRYKIIEKRQSVAFWCNPISGHATLYWYQQILGQGPKLLIQFQNNGVVDDSQLPKDRFSAERLKGVDSTLKIQPAKLEDSAVYLCASSLAGSYGYTFGSGTRLTVV.

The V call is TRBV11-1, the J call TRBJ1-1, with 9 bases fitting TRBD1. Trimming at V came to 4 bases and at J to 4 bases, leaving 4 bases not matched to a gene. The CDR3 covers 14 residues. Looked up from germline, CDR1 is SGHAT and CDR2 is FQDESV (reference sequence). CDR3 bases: TGTGCCAGCAGCTACGACAGGGGGAGCACTGAAGCTTTCTTT. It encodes CASSYDRGSTEAFF.

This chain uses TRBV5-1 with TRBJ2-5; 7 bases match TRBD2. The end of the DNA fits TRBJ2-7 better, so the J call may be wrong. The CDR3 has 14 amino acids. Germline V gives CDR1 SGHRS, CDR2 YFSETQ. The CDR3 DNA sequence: TGCGCCAGCAGCCCCGGACTAGAATCCTACGAGCAGTACTTC. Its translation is CASSPGLESYEQYF.

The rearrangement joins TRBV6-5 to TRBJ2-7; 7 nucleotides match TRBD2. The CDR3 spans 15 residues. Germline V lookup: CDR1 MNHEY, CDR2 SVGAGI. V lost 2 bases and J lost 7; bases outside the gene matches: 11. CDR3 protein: CASSYNAGARLEQYF. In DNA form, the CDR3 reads TGTGCCAGCAGTTACAATGCGGGAGCTCGGTTGGAGCAGTACTTC.

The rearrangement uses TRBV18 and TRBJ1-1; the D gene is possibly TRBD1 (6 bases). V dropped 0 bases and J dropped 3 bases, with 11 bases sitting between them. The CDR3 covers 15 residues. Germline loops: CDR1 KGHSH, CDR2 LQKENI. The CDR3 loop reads CASSPPGARDTEAFF. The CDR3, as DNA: TGTGCCAGCTCACCACCGGGGGCGCGGGACACTGAAGCTTTCTTT.

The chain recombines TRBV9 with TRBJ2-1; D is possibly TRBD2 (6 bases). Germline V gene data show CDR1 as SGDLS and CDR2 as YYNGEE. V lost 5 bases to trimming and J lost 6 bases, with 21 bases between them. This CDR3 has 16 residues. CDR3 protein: CASRELTSGRSNEQFF. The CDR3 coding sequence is TGTGCCAGCAGAGAACTGACTAGTGGGAGGTCCAATGAGCAGTTCTTC.